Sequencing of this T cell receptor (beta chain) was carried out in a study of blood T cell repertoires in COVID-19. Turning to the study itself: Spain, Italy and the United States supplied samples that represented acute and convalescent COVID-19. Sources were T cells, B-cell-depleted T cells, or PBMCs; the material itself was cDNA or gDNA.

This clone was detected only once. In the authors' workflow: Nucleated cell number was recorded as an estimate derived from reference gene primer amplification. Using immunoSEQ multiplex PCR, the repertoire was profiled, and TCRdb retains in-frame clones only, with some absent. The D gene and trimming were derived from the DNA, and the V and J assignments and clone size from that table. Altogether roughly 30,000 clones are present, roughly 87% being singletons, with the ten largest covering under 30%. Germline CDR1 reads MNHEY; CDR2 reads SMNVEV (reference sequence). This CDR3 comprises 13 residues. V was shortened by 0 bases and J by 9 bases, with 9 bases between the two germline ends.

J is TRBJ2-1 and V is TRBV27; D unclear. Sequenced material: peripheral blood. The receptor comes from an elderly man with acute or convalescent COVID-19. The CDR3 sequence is CASSLSSSLEQFF. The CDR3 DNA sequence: TGTGCCAGCAGTTTATCGTCTTCACTTGAGCAGTTCTTC.